Each of the 7 T cell receptor beta chains below was sequenced from the same sample in a study of T cell changes during pregnancy in multiple sclerosis. Here immunoSEQ multiplex PCR was the method, and the copy in TCRdb shows in-frame clones only, minus some. The sample holds tens of thousands of clones; almost 95% are singletons and the top ten take 2.8%. This material consisted of peripheral blood, taken in the third trimester of pregnancy. These TCRs come from a female donor in good health, enrolled as a control in a pregnancy study.

The chain couples TRBV7-9 to TRBJ1-6; the D gene is possibly TRBD1 (5 bases). The CDR3 contains 14 residues. Per germline, CDR1 SEHNR and CDR2 FQNEAQ (reference sequence). Deletions cut 1 base from V and 11 bases from J, with 12 bases between. The CDR3 here is CASSLDGGPAPLHF. The CDR3 bases are TGTGCCAGCAGCTTAGACGGGGGTCCAGCACCCCTCCACTTT.

V and J are TRBV7-6 and TRBJ2-1; D not resolved. The CDR3 has 13 residues. Trimming left V 1 base short and J 9 bases short, with 10 bases between. From germline, CDR1 is SGHVS and CDR2 FNYEAQ. CDR3 residues: CASSLEGEAEQFF. As DNA, the CDR3 is TGTGCCAGCAGCTTAGAAGGTGAGGCTGAGCAGTTCTTC.

J is TRBJ2-5 and V is TRBV19, with 7 bases aligning to TRBD1. V gave up 4 bases and J gave up 5 bases; unmatched junction bases: 7. CDR1 and CDR2 from the germline V gene are LNHDA and SQIVND (reference sequence). The CDR3 covers 14 residues. The CDR3: CASSKGARGETQYF. DNA of the CDR3: TGTGCCAGTAGTAAGGGGGCCCGGGGCGAGACCCAGTACTTC.

The V gene is TRBV19, the J gene TRBJ2-1, with a tentative D call TRBD1 (6 bases). This CDR3 is built from 18 residues. V dropped 4 bases and J dropped 8 bases, with 27 bases sitting between them. The V gene's germline CDR1 is LNHDA and CDR2 SQIVND (reference sequence). The CDR3 DNA follows: TGTGCCAGTAGTAAGGGGCCGGGCCGGGACACCGTCATGGATGAGCAGTTCTTC. Translated, it gives CASSKGPGRDTVMDEQFF.

The chain is built from TRBV15 and TRBJ2-5; 9 bases line up with TRBD2. The CDR3 spans 16 residues. Unmatched junction bases numbered 8, after V lost 4 bases and J lost 2 bases. Germline V gene lookup returns CDR1 LNHNV and CDR2 YYDKDF (reference sequence). The CDR3 coding sequence is TGTGCCACCAGCAAGCGAGCGGGGGGTCTTCAAGAGACCCAGTACTTC. Encoded protein: CATSKRAGGLQETQYF.

J is TRBJ2-2 and V is TRBV29-1; the D is unclear. Germline CDR1 reads SQVTM; CDR2 reads ANQGSEA. This CDR3 is 14 amino acids long. V shed 1 base and J shed 1 base, with 7 bases lying between them. The CDR3 reads CSVEVAGNTGELFF. The CDR3 DNA follows: TGCAGCGTTGAAGTGGCAGGGAACACCGGGGAGCTGTTTTTT.

This clone came up a few times. The V and J genes are TRBV13 and TRBJ2-2; D is ambiguous. V was clipped by 5 bases and J by 7 bases, with 8 bases between them. The CDR3 runs to 12 residues. CDR1 and CDR2 from the germline V gene are PRHDT and FYEKMQ (reference sequence). The CDR3 DNA reads TGTGCCAGCAGCCCCCAGATCGGGGAGCTGTTTTTT. This codes for CASSPQIGELFF.